This T cell receptor (beta chain) was recovered during a study of cytomegalovirus exposure and HLA in healthy donors. A multiplex PCR was run with 60 Vbeta primers and 13 Jbeta primers. TCRdb keeps only in-frame clones here, not all; method: immunoSEQ multiplex PCR. The sample lists roughly 80,000 clones; roughly 80% were seen once. The CDR3 extends over 13 amino acids. V was trimmed by 0 bases and J by 2 bases, leaving 5 bases between them. Germline V CDR1 and CDR2: SGHTS, YDEGEE. Donors consisted of healthy bone marrow donors. Sequenced input: PBMCs. The chain couples TRBV5-8 to TRBJ1-2, with D unclear. The sequence came from a woman aged 45-60 years in good health and CMV-seronegative. The CDR3 protein is CASSLGENYGYTF. In DNA form, the CDR3 reads TGTGCCAGCAGCTTGGGAGAGAACTATGGCTACACCTTC.